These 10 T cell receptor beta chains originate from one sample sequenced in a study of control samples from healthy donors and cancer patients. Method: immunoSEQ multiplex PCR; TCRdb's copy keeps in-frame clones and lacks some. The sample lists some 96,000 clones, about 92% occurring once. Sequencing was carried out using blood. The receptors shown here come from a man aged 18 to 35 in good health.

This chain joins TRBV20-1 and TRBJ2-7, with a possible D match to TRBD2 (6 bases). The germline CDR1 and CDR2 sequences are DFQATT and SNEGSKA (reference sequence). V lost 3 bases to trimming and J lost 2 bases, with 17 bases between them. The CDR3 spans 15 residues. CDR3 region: CSASTAGRPAYEQYF. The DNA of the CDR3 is TGCAGTGCTAGTACTGCAGGGAGGCCAGCCTACGAGCAGTACTTC.

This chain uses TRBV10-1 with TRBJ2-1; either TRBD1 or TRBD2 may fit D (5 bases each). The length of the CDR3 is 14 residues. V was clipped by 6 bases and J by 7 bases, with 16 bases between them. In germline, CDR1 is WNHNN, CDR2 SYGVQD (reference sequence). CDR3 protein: CASSGALEANEQFF. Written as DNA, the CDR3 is TGCGCCAGCAGCGGGGCTCTGGAGGCTAATGAGCAGTTCTTC.

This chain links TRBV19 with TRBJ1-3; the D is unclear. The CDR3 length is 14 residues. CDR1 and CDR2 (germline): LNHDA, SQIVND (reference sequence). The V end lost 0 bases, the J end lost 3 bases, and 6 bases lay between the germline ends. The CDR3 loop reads CASSIDRFGNTIYF. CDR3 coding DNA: TGTGCCAGTAGTATAGACAGGTTTGGAAACACCATATATTTT.

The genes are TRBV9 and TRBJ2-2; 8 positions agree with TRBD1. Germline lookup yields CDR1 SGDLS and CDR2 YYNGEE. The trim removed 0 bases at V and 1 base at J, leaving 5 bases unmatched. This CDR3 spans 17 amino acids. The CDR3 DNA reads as TGTGCCAGCAGCGTAGTACGTGACAGGGGGAACACCGGGGAGCTGTTTTTT. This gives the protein CASSVVRDRGNTGELFF.

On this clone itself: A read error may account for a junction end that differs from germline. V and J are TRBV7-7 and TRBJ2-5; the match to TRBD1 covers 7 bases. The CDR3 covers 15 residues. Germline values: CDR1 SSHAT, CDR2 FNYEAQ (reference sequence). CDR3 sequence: CASSMTTGSQETQYF. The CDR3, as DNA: TGTGCTAGCAGTATGACGACAGGGTCACAAGAGACCCAGTACTTC.

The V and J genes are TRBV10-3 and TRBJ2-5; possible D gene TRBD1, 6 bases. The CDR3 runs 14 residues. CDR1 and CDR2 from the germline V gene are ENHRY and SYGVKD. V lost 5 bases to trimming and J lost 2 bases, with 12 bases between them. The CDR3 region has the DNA TGTGCCATCAGTATGGACAGCCAACAAGAGACCCAGTACTTC. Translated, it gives CAISMDSQQETQYF.

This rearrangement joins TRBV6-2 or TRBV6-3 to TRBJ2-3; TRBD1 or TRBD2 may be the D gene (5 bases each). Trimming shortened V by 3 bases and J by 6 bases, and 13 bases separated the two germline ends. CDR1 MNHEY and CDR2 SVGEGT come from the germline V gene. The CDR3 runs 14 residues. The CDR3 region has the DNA TGTGCCAGCAGTTATTCCAGTGGGACGGATACGCAGTATTTT. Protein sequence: CASSYSSGTDTQYF.

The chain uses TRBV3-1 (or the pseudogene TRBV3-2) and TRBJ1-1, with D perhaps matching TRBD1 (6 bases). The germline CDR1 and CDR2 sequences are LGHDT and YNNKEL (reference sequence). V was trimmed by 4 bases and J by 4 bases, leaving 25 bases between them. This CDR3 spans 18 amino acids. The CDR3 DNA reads TGTGCCAGCAGCCCGATAATGACACAGGGTTCTGTATTCACTGAAGCTTTCTTT. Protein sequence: CASSPIMTQGSVFTEAFF.

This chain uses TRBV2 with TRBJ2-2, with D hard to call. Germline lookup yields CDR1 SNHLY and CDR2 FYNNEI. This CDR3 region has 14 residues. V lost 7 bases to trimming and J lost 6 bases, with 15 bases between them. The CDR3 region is CASTAPGRAGELFF. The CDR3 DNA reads TGTGCCAGCACGGCGCCAGGACGGGCCGGGGAGCTGTTTTTT.

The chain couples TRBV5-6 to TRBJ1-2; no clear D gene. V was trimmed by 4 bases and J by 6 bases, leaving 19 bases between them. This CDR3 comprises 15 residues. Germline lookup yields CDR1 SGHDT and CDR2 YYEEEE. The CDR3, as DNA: TGTGCCAGCAGCCCGTCGAAGGCCTTTGCCGATGGCTACACCTTC. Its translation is CASSPSKAFADGYTF.